This T cell receptor beta chain was documented in a study of T cells in localized non-small cell lung cancer. The assay was immunoSEQ multiplex PCR, and TCRdb's table has in-frame clones only and misses some. The sample includes about 83,000 clones, approximately 80% of them seen just once. About this clone itself: The target antigen is unknown.

Findings and limits, study-wide: It remains possible that heterogeneity exists, since only one tumor region was sequenced.

The sequencing used peripheral blood, collected before any cancer treatment. This TCR derives from a female donor older than 55 with stage I lung adenocarcinoma.

CDR3 DNA: TGTGCCAGCAGCCAAGGGACTAGCGGGGCGAGGGAGCAGTTCTTC. It specifies CASSQGTSGAREQFF. J is TRBJ2-1 and V is TRBV13, with 13 bases that match TRBD2. The CDR3 consists of 15 residues. Germline loops: CDR1 PRHDT, CDR2 FYEKMQ (reference sequence). The trim removed 5 bases at V and 10 bases at J, leaving 8 bases unmatched.